The present entry profiles one TCR beta chain with its context. These data originate in a study of cytomegalovirus exposure and HLA in healthy donors. The ends were cut back, 1 base at V and 1 base at J, with 8 bases in the middle. The germline V gene encodes CDR1 SQVTM and CDR2 ANQGSEA. The CDR3 sequence is 13 residues long. This PCR relied on a set of 60 Vbeta primers and 13 Jbeta primers. Measured with immunoSEQ multiplex PCR; TCRdb has only the in-frame clones, and not every one. The table lists more than 140,000 clones, about 75% of them singletons. This sequence originates from a male donor in good health and CMV-seronegative. The chain couples TRBV29-1 to TRBJ2-7; D is unresolved. Material for sequencing was PBMCs. The CDR3 coding sequence is TGCAGCGTTGAAGGGCCGAGGTCCTACGAGCAGTACTTC. Translated: CSVEGPRSYEQYF.